This T cell receptor beta chain was retrieved from a study of OX40 agonist ivuxolimab in advanced cancers. Overall study: About 40% of patients had received prior checkpoint inhibitor therapy. Partial responses were observed in three patients, of whom one had hepatocellular carcinoma and two had cutaneous melanoma.

In regard to this clone: What it binds is unknown.

TCRdb's copy holds only in-frame clones and misses some; the assay was immunoSEQ multiplex PCR. The sample consists of 40,000 to 55,000 clones, approximately 90% of them appearing once. General study findings and limits: Researchers report that CD8+ T cells had, on average, more expanded clones than CD4+.

The CDR3 consists of 16 residues. Germline CDR1 and CDR2: MNHEY and SMNVEV (reference sequence). The V end lost 5 bases, the J end lost 0 bases, and 11 bases lay between the germline ends. This clonotype originated in an adult with an advanced solid tumor such as melanoma, head and neck, liver or kidney cancer. The chain is built from TRBV27 and TRBJ2-6, with D perhaps TRBD1 (6 bases). The sample was CD4+ or CD8+ T cells sorted from blood, taken in a trial of the OX40 agonist ivuxolimab. CDR3 nucleotides: TGTGCCAGCAGTCTTAACAGGGTCTCTGGGGCCAACGTCCTGACTTTC. Translating it yields CASSLNRVSGANVLTF.